A selection of T cell receptor beta chains follows, all from one sample in a study of post-analysis software for immune sequencing data. TCRdb used MiXCR to reprocess the PCR reads, holding one entry per CDR3 protein. This table has around 200,000 distinct CDR3 sequences, over 25% appearing once. The sample consisted of blood. The receptor source for this set is a girl under 18 with multiple sclerosis. Both conserved end residues are part of each CDR3. A D gene is named only where the DNA matches it firmly. Clone size is shown for a subset of rows, as once, few, many or a class of expanded clone.

CDR3 DNA,CDR3 protein,V gene,D gene,clone size,CDR3 length,J gene
TGCGCCAGCAGCCTAGGACAGGGTTATAATTCACCCCTCCACTTT,CASSLGQGYNSPLHF,TRBV5-1,TRBD1,.,15,TRBJ1-6
TGTGCCAGCAGCTTGGACAGGGAACGCTATGGCTACACCTTC,CASSLDRERYGYTF,TRBV7-2,TRBD1,once,14,TRBJ1-2
TGCGCCAGCAGCCCCACCGTCCACGGAAATGAAAAACTGTTTTTT,CASSPTVHGNEKLFF,TRBV4-1,.,.,15,TRBJ1-4
TGTGCCAGCAGCTCCTCAGGGACCGCTGGCTACACCTTC,CASSSSGTAGYTF,TRBV5-6,.,many,13,TRBJ1-2
TGTGCCAGCAGCCTGACAGGGTCGAATCAGCCCCAGCATTTT,CASSLTGSNQPQHF,TRBV7-9,TRBD1,many,14,TRBJ1-5
TGTGCCAGCAACCACGGAGGGCCCTACAATGAGCAGTTCTTC,CASNHGGPYNEQFF,TRBV11-2,.,many,14,TRBJ2-1
TGTGCCGTCGGGCTGCCTGCTAATGAAAAACTGTTTTTT,CAVGLPANEKLFF,TRBV12-3/TRBV12-4,.,many,13,TRBJ1-4
TGTGCCAGCAGTTCAGGGGGAGGCCCCCACGAGCAGTACTTC,CASSSGGGPHEQYF,TRBV28,.,many,14,TRBJ2-7
TGTGCCACCAGCCATCCAGGGGGGTATGAGCAGTTCTTC,CATSHPGGYEQFF,TRBV24-1,.,many,13,TRBJ2-1
TGTGCCAGCAGCACTTTTGGGACTGATCTCTACGAGCAGTACTTC,CASSTFGTDLYEQYF,TRBV7-9,.,few,15,TRBJ2-7
TGTGCCAGCAACCACGGGTCGTGGAGGGGAGGCTACACCTTC,CASNHGSWRGGYTF,TRBV3-1,.,many,14,TRBJ1-2
TGCGCCAGCAGCTTGGCCGCGACAGGGGTCTCCTACGAGCAGTACTTC,CASSLAATGVSYEQYF,TRBV5-1,TRBD1,many,16,TRBJ2-7
TGTGCCAGCAGTGCTGAGATAAGCAATCAGCCCCAGCATTTT,CASSAEISNQPQHF,TRBV2,.,.,14,TRBJ1-5
TGTGCCAGCAGCTTAGCGTTACTAGCGGGCCGACCCTACGAGCAGTACTTC,CASSLALLAGRPYEQYF,TRBV7-2,TRBD2,.,17,TRBJ2-7
TGTGCGACGACGGGGGGTTATAGCAATCAGCCCCAGCATTTT,CATTGGYSNQPQHF,TRBV7-9,.,many,14,TRBJ1-5
TGTGCCAGCACTTCGGACTACGGCTCCTACGAGCAGTACTTC,CASTSDYGSYEQYF,TRBV7-2,.,.,14,TRBJ2-7
TGTGCCAACAGGTCGGGAAGGGCAGGGGATCTGTACGAGCAGTACTTC,CANRSGRAGDLYEQYF,TRBV6-2/TRBV6-3,.,.,16,TRBJ2-7
TGTGCCAGTGGGTTATTGGGAGGGGAAGCTTTCTTT,CASGLLGGEAFF,TRBV28,.,.,12,TRBJ1-1
TGTGCCAGCAGCCGAGGACAGGGGGCGGCTAATGAAAAACTGTTTTTT,CASSRGQGAANEKLFF,TRBV7-9,TRBD1,.,16,TRBJ1-4
TGTGCCAGCAGGCGGACCGGACATCCTACTGGTGGAAACATTCAGTACTTC,CASRRTGHPTGGNIQYF,TRBV28,.,.,17,TRBJ2-4
TGTGCCAGCAGTCCGGCCGGTGCTGACTATGGCTACACCTTC,CASSPAGADYGYTF,TRBV27,.,few,14,TRBJ1-2
TGTGCCAGCAGCTTAGCGGGGCACAATGAGCAGTTCTTC,CASSLAGHNEQFF,TRBV7-2,.,many,13,TRBJ2-1